What follows are 2 T cell receptor beta chains derived from one specimen sequenced in a study of blood T cell repertoires in COVID-19. The data were produced by immunoSEQ multiplex PCR, yet TCRdb's version contains in-frame clones alone and is incomplete. Of a few hundred thousand clones in the sample, about 85% were seen once. The sequenced sample consisted of peripheral blood. The receptor source for this set is a man aged 25 to 45 who had recovered from COVID-19.

DNA for the CDR3: TGTGCCAGCGGCGGGGGGTTCACCGGGGAGCTGTTTTTT. Its translation: CASGGGFTGELFF. The chain couples TRBV28 to TRBJ2-2; 8 nucleotides line up with TRBD2. The germline V gene encodes CDR1 MDHEN and CDR2 SYDVKM. The CDR3 totals 13 residues. The V segment lost 8 bases and the J segment 4 bases; nucleotides outside the gene matches: 3. Full variable domain (remainder filled in from reference TRBV28 and TRBJ2-2): DVKVTQSSRYLVKRTGEKVFLECVQDMDHENMFWYRQDPGLGLRLIYFSYDVKMKEKGDIPEGYSVSREKKERFSLILESASTNQTSMYLCASGGGFTGELFFGEGSRLTVL.

The genes are TRBV4-1 and TRBJ2-3; weak D call: TRBD2 (6 bases). Trimming removed 0 bases from V and 8 bases from J, with 15 bases in between. CDR3 size: 15 residues. Germline CDR1 is MGHRA and CDR2 is YSYEKL. CDR3 amino acids: CASSQDRRDLVTQYF. The CDR3 DNA reads as TGCGCCAGCAGCCAAGATCGGAGGGACCTTGTTACGCAGTATTTT.